The sequence of this TCR beta chain was determined in a study of Graves' ophthalmopathy and Graves' hyperthyroidism. Study information: Pretreatment peripheral blood was obtained at initial diagnosis.

In this sample, this clonotype turned up many times. Its antigen is unknown. The V end was cut by 4 bases, the J end by 3 bases, with 6 bases between. Germline-derived CDR1 and CDR2 are SQVTM and ANQGSEA. The CDR3 contains 11 residues. Exclusion covered patients with other autoimmune diseases or uncontrolled infections (as well as pregnancy or lactation). Fresh peripheral blood, 10 ml, was the PBMC source. Study results and caveats: Among thyroid clonotypes expanded above 0.001 frequency, most also appeared in blood.

The authors amplified TCR beta CDR3 regions from RNA transcripts. Investigators did first-round RT-PCR with HTBI primers, then second-round multiplex PCR. TCRdb fed the multiplex PCR reads into MiXCR, producing one record per CDR3 protein. The repertoire holds more than 300,000 distinct CDR3 sequences, 15% seen once, with 5.5% to 7% in the top ten. Specimen: peripheral blood. This rearrangement joins TRBV29-1 to TRBJ1-2; tentative D call: TRBD1 (5 bases). The receptor comes from a woman under 30 with stable Graves' hyperthyroidism. The CDR3 reads CSVVRDYGYTF. The CDR3 DNA reads TGCAGCGTTGTCAGGGACTATGGCTACACCTTC.